A selection of T cell receptor beta chains follows, all from one sample in a study of glioma-infiltrating T cells after dendritic cell vaccination. This table comes from immunoSEQ multiplex PCR, and its TCRdb copy is limited to in-frame clones, with some not included. The data contain about 38,000 clones, around 80% of them singletons. Source: blood, taken before dendritic cell vaccination. The receptors here all came from a human donor with glioblastoma. CDR3s leave out the opening cysteine and the closing phenylalanine or tryptophan.

CDR3 | V
ASSPYGNEQF | TRBV5-1
ASSGAMGTGYT | TRBV7-2
ASSIWPREGVNEKLF | TRBV19
ASSFGTASYT | TRBV7-2
ASSLFSRDNGNTIY | TRBV5-1
ASSFVWSVRTSGTYNEQF | TRBV28
ASSKQGVGTGELF | TRBV5-1
ASSQDPGGNEKLF | TRBV4-2
ASSVGQNNEKLF | TRBV9
ASNQQGRVEKLF | TRBV19
ASSPTGSDGYT | TRBV5-1
SVRQGLVLEAF | TRBV29-1
SVVPGDGTEAF | TRBV29-1
ASSQGGESLH | TRBV10-2
ASKGLETTGELF | TRBV7-2
ATALGGSAEQY | TRBV11-3
ASSPRGSGENTEAF | TRBV18
ASSPQAGGLILRNEQF | TRBV7-3
ASSEATSGGPVTDTQY | TRBV6-1
ASSPDRAYNEQF | TRBV19
ASSSTTGYDEQF | TRBV5-4
ASSQGYGDTQY | TRBV4-1
ASSPGHHSYEQY | TRBV10-2
ASRPGTFGELF | TRBV11-1
ASRYKPRSETQY | TRBV6-5
ASSQDAGDYGYT | TRBV4-3
ASSLGQGGEGYT | TRBV5-1
ASSTRGGLGNEQF | TRBV7-6
ASSSGGRSKELF | TRBV7-9